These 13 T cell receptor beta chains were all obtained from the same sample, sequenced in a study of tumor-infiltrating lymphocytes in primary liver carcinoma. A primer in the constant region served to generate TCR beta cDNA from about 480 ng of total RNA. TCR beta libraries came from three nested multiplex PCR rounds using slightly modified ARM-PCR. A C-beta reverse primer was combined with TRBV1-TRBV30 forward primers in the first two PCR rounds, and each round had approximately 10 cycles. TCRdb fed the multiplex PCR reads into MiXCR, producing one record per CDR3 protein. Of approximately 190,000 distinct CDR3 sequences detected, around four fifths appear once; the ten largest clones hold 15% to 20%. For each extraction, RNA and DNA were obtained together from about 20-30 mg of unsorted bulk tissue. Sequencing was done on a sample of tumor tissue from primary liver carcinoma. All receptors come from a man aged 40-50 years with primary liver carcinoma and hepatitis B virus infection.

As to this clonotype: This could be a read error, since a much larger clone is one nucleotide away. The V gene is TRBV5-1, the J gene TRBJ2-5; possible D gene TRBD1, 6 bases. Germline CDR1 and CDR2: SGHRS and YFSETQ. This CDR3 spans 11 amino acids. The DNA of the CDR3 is TGCGCCAGCAGCTCACCAGGGGACCAGCACTTC. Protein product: CASSSPGDQHF.

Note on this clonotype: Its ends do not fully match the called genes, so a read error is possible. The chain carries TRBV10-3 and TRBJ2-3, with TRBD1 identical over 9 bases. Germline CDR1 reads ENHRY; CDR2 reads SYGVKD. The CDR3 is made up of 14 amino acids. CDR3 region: CAVSGTGGTDKQYF. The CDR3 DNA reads TGTGCCGTATCCGGTACAGGGGGCACAGATAAGCAGTATTTT.

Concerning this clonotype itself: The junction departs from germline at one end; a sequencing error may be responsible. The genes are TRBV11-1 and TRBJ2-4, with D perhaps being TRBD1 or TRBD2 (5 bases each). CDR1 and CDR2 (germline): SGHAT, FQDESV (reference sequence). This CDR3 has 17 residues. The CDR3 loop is CASSFPGTGETKNIQYF. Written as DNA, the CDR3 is TGTGCCAGCAGCTTTCCCGGGACCGGCGAGACCAAAAACATTCAATACTTC.

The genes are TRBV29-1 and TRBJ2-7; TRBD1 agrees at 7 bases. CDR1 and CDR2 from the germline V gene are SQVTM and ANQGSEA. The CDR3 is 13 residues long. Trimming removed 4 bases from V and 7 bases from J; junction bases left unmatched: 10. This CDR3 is CSVVPTGFQEQYF. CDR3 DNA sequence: TGCAGCGTTGTCCCGACAGGGTTCCAGGAGCAGTACTTC.

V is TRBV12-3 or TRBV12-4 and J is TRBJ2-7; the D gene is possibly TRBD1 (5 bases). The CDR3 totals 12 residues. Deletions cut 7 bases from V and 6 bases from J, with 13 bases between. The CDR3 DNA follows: TGTGCCAGCAATTTCGCAGGGCCCGAGCAGTACTTC. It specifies CASNFAGPEQYF.

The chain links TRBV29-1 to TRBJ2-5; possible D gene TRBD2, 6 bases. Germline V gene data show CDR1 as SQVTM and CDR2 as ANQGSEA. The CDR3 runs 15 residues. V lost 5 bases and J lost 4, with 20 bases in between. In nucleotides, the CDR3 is TGCAGCGTTCTTACTATCGGGAGTTGGGCAGAGACCCAGTACTTC. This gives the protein CSVLTIGSWAETQYF.

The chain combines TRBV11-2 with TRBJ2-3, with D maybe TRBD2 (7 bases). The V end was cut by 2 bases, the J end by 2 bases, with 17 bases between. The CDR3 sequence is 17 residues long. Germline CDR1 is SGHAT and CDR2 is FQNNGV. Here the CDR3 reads CASSLKPPGGYTDTQYF. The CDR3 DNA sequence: TGTGCCAGCAGCTTAAAACCCCCGGGGGGCTACACAGATACGCAGTATTTT.

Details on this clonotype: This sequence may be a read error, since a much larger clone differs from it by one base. Here the CDR3 reads CTSSPGEQYF. For the CDR3, the DNA is TGCACCAGCTCACCGGGCGAGCAGTACTTC. The rearrangement uses TRBV5-1 and TRBJ2-7; unclear D gene. The CDR3 runs 10 residues. Germline CDR1 reads SGHRS; CDR2 reads YFSETQ.

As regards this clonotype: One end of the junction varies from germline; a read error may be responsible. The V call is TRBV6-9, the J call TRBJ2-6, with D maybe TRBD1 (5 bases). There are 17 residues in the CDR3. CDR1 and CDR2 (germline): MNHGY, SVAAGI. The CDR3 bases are TGTGCCATCAGAAGGGGCGTTCGAAGCTCTGGGGCCAACGTCCTCACTTTC. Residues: CAIRRGVRSSGANVLTF.

The CDR3 nucleotides read TGTGCCAGCAGTCGCGACCAGTGCTTCACAGATACGCAGTATTTT. The encoded protein is CASSRDQCFTDTQYF. The chain recombines TRBV12-3 or TRBV12-4 with TRBJ2-3; unclear D gene. This CDR3 is built from 15 residues. V was pared by 5 bases and J by 2 bases, with 14 bases between.

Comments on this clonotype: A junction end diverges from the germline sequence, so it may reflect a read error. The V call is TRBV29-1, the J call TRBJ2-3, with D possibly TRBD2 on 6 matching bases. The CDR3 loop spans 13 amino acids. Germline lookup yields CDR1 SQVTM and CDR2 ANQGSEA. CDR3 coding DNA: TGCGGCGTCCGGACGGGGGACGGAGATACGCGGTATTTT. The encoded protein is CGVRTGDGDTRYF.

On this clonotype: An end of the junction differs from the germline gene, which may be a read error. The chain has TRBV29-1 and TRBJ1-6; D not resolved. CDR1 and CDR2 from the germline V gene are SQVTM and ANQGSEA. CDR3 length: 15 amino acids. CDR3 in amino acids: CSVSTGIGPSSPLQF. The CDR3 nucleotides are TGCAGCGTTTCGACCGGGATAGGGCCAAGTTCACCCCTCCAGTTT.

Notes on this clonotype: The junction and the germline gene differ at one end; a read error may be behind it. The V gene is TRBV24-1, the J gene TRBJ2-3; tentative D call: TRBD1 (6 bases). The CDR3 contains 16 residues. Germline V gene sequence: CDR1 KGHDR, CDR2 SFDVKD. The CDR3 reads CATSDTDRRGTDTQNF. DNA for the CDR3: TGTGCCACCAGTGATACGGACAGAAGGGGCACAGATACGCAGAATTTT.